The next 17 T cell receptor beta chains were all read from a single sample in a study of blood T cells in healthy people across ages. With a J-beta primer mix and a sample-barcoded 5' primer, a second PCR ran about 6 to 11 cycles. TCRdb recomputed calls from the 5' RACE reads with MiXCR, one row per CDR3 protein. This sample has about 810,000 distinct CDR3 sequences, with 30% to 45% found just once. Input material: blood. The receptors derive from a man between 18 and 29 years old in good health.

The CDR3 coding sequence is TGCAGTGCTAGACACCGGGACAGGGCCAAGGGGACCCTCCACTTT. Protein sequence: CSARHRDRAKGTLHF. The chain recombines TRBV20-1 with TRBJ1-6, with 9 bases aligning to TRBD1. The CDR3 loop spans 15 amino acids. Per the germline V gene, CDR1 is DFQATT and CDR2 is SNEGSKA (reference sequence). V lost 2 bases, J lost 14 bases, and 13 bases stayed unmatched.

This clonotype was seen more than once but under ten times. The chain carries TRBV20-1 and TRBJ2-1, with D perhaps TRBD1 (6 bases). Germline V CDR1 and CDR2: DFQATT, SNEGSKA (reference sequence). This CDR3 contains 15 residues. Trimming took 5 bases from V and 7 from J, leaving 21 bases between them. The CDR3 protein is CSAYTRGHSSNEQFF. In DNA form, the CDR3 reads TGCAGTGCTTACACCAGGGGACATTCGTCGAATGAGCAGTTCTTC.

The chain recombines TRBV29-1 with TRBJ2-1, with D uncertain. The CDR3 spans 10 residues. V was cut by 3 bases and J by 9 bases, with 6 bases left in between. Germline CDR1 SQVTM, CDR2 ANQGSEA. This chain's CDR3 is CSVEWGEQFF. CDR3 nucleotides: TGCAGCGTTGAGTGGGGTGAGCAGTTCTTC.

A note on this clonotype: Since a much larger clone is just one base distant, this may be a read error. V gene TRBV7-2 combines with J gene TRBJ2-5; no reliable D call. This CDR3 is built from 11 residues. Per the germline V gene, CDR1 is SGHTA and CDR2 is FQGNSA. The V end lost 5 bases, the J end lost 11 bases, and 12 bases lay between the germline ends. The CDR3 coding sequence is TGTGCCAGCAGCCGCGTCAATGAGCAGTACTTC. Translated, it gives CASSRVNEQYF.

This chain links TRBV7-2 with TRBJ2-1, with a possible D match to TRBD2 (5 bases). CDR3 length: 16 residues. The germline V and J ends were trimmed by 2 bases and 7 bases, with 18 bases remaining between them. CDR1 and CDR2 (germline): SGHTA, FQGNSA. The CDR3 loop reads CASSLYISDRVNEQFF. The CDR3 nucleotides are TGTGCCAGCAGCTTATATATTAGCGATCGAGTTAATGAGCAGTTCTTC.

This clonotype turned up a few times. In DNA, the CDR3 is TGTGCCAGCAGACCCAGGGGGTATGGCTACACCTTC. It specifies CASRPRGYGYTF. The chain is built from TRBV6-5 and TRBJ1-2; 7 bases are a match to TRBD1. Trimming at V came to 6 bases and at J to 5 bases, leaving 3 bases not matched to a gene. CDR1 MNHEY and CDR2 SVGAGI come from the germline V gene. This CDR3 region has 12 residues.

The V gene is TRBV28, the J gene TRBJ1-4; D not resolved. Trimming left V 6 bases short and J 8 bases short, with 16 bases between. CDR1 and CDR2 from the germline V gene are MDHEN and SYDVKM. The CDR3 has 14 amino acids. CDR3 bases: TGTGCCAGCAGCCTCCCGGCCGGCGGCGAAAAACTGTTTTTT. Translated: CASSLPAGGEKLFF.

The V call is TRBV12-3 or TRBV12-4, the J call TRBJ1-2; tentatively, D is TRBD1 (5 bases). V gave up 5 bases and J gave up 3 bases, with 13 bases separating them. The CDR3 has 14 residues. The CDR3 is CASSPGTPDYGYTF. The CDR3, as DNA: TGTGCCAGCAGTCCCGGGACGCCAGACTATGGCTACACCTTC.

Notes on this clonotype: This could be a read error, since a much larger clone is one nucleotide away. J is TRBJ2-3 and V is TRBV14, with D uncertain. The CDR3 has 13 residues. The germline V and J ends were trimmed by 6 bases and 6 bases, with 13 bases remaining between them. Per germline, CDR1 SGHDN and CDR2 FVKESK. CDR3 amino acids: CASSGKMEDTQYF. In DNA form, the CDR3 reads TGTGCCAGCAGTGGCAAAATGGAGGATACGCAGTATTTT.

This clonotype was detected only a few times. The chain couples TRBV4-3 to TRBJ1-6; the match to TRBD1 covers 7 bases. There are 15 residues in the CDR3. The germline V gene encodes CDR1 LGHNA and CDR2 YSLEER. V lost 3 bases and J lost 10; bases outside the gene matches: 9. The CDR3 region is CASSHEGQIGSPLHF. The CDR3 region has the DNA TGCGCCAGCAGCCATGAGGGACAGATCGGGTCACCCCTCCACTTT.

The V and J genes are TRBV7-2 and TRBJ2-7; D is ambiguous. The last part of the DNA fits TRBJ2-5 better; the J call may be wrong. The CDR3 is made up of 13 amino acids. CDR1 SGHTA and CDR2 FQGNSA come from the germline V gene. CDR3 in DNA: TGTGCCAGCGCCAGTCCGATGACAGAGACCCAGTACTTC. Protein: CASASPMTETQYF.

In regard to this clonotype: Being one base from a much bigger clone, this may be a read error. The chain has TRBV28 and TRBJ2-7; TRBD1 agrees at 10 bases. The germline V gene has CDR1 MDHEN and CDR2 SYDVKM. The CDR3 runs to 14 residues. The V segment lost 9 bases and the J segment 6 bases; nucleotides outside the gene matches: 11. The CDR3 sequence is CARSLRDRGTEQYF. The CDR3, as DNA: TGTGCCAGGAGTCTCCGGGACAGGGGAACCGAGCAGTACTTC.

The J gene is TRBJ2-3, the V gene TRBV5-6; TRBD2 agrees at 11 bases. The CDR3 spans 17 residues. Per germline, CDR1 SGHDT and CDR2 YYEEEE. Trimming took 0 bases from V and 4 from J; bases not matched to a gene: 7. The CDR3 DNA reads TGTGCCAGCAGCTTGGTCGTGCTAGCGGGAGGCCCAGATACGCAGTATTTT. Amino acid sequence: CASSLVVLAGGPDTQYF.

V is TRBV9 and J is TRBJ2-5; tentative D call: TRBD1 (6 bases). V was shortened by 4 bases and J by 3 bases, with 10 bases between the two germline ends. The CDR3 totals 13 residues. Germline CDR1 SGDLS, CDR2 YYNGEE. The DNA for the CDR3 is TGTGCCAGCAGCCGGACAGTGAAAGAGACCCAGTACTTC. Translated: CASSRTVKETQYF.

Only a few counts were recorded for this clonotype. The chain is built from TRBV5-1 and TRBJ2-1, with D hard to call. Matching the DNA end better, TRBJ2-7 makes the J call doubtful. Germline V CDR1 and CDR2: SGHRS, YFSETQ. This CDR3 has 15 amino acids. The CDR3 is CASSLSPGPYNEQYF. The CDR3 DNA reads as TGCGCCAGCAGCTTGTCCCCGGGTCCCTACAATGAGCAGTACTTC.

This clonotype was found many times. The V call is TRBV7-9, the J call TRBJ2-5; either TRBD1 or TRBD2 may supply D (5 bases each). This CDR3 contains 14 residues. With 3 bases removed from V and 4 bases from J, the gap between germline ends came to 12 bases. CDR1 and CDR2 from the germline V gene are SEHNR and FQNEAQ (reference sequence). The CDR3 nucleotides are TGTGCCAGCAGCTTGGGGATGGGACCAGAGACCCAGTACTTC. Translating it yields CASSLGMGPETQYF.

The chain recombines TRBV4-1 with TRBJ1-1; maybe TRBD1 (6 bases). Trimming took off 11 bases at V and 0 bases at J, with 13 bases between the two ends. The V gene's germline CDR1 is MGHRA and CDR2 YSYEKL. The CDR3 has 13 amino acids. CDR3 amino acids: CAARGGVNTEAFF. CDR3 DNA sequence: TGCGCCGCGAGGGGGGGAGTGAACACTGAAGCTTTCTTT.